Sequencing of this TCR beta chain was carried out in a study of T cell responses to AZD1222 COVID-19 vaccine. In regard to this clone: Antigen unknown.

General study findings and limits: Reportedly, close to half of spike-specific TCRs are directed against unmutated variant regions. Spike-specific TCRs gained breadth and depth after people received two AZD1222 doses. Females outnumbered males among donors, who were mostly white British; clonal diversity was possibly underestimated.

Here immunoSEQ multiplex PCR was the method, and the copy in TCRdb shows in-frame clones only, minus some. The table shows 100,000 to 150,000 clones, with about nine tenths occurring only once. The sample was peripheral blood, taken on day 0 of AZD1222 vaccination. The receptor was isolated from an adult in good health.

Written as DNA, the CDR3 is TGTGCCAGCATTCTCGGGGGCTCTGGGGCCAACGTCCTGACTTTC. This gives the protein CASILGGSGANVLTF. This sequence joins TRBV6-5 and TRBJ2-6; D is possibly TRBD2 (6 bases). V was shortened by 7 bases and J by 0 bases, with 10 bases between the two germline ends. This CDR3 is 15 amino acids long. Germline lookup yields CDR1 MNHEY and CDR2 SVGAGI.